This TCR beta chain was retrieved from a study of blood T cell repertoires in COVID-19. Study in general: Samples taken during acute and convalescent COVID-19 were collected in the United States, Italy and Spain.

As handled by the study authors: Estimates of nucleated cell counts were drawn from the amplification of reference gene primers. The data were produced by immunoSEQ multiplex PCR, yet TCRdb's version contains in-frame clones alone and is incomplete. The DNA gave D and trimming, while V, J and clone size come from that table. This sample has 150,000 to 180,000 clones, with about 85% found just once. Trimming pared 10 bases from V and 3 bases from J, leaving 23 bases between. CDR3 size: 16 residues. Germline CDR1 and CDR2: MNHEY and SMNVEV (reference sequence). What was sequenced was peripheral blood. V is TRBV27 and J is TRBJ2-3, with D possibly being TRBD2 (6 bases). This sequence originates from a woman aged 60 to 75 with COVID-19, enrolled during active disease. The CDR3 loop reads CATASGLTPGTDTQYF. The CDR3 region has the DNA TGTGCCACCGCTTCGGGACTCACCCCTGGGACAGATACGCAGTATTTT.